This entry concerns a single T cell receptor beta chain. Germline V gene sequence: CDR1 SGHTA, CDR2 FQGNSA. The CDR3 runs 13 residues. V lost 3 bases to trimming and J lost 3 bases, with 9 bases between them. This specimen belongs to a study of beta chain features in type 1 diabetes. The isolated RNA, all of it, was reverse transcribed, so expressed TCRB transcripts were what got sequenced. Profiling relied on immunoSEQ multiplex PCR, and the TCRdb table lists in-frame clones only, not all of them. The repertoire holds 300,000 to 350,000 clones, roughly 8% seen once, with 0.44% in the top ten. The sample was central memory CD4+ T cells from blood. This clonotype originated in a woman between 18 and 29 years old in good health. This sequence joins TRBV7-2 and TRBJ2-7; D is unresolved. CDR3 residues: CASSLSTFYEQYF. The CDR3 nucleotides read TGTGCCAGCAGCTTGAGTACCTTCTACGAGCAGTACTTC.